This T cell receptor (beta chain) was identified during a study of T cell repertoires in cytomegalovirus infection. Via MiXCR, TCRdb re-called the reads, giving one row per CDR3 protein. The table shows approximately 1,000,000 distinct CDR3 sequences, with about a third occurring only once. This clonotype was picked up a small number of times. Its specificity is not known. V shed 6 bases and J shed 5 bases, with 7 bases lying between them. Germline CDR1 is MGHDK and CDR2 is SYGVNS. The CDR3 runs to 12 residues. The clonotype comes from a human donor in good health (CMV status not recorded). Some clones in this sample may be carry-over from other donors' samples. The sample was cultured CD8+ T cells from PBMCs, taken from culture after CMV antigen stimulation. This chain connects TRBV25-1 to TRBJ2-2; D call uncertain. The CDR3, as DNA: TGTGCCAGCAGGGGGAAAACCGGGGAGCTGTTTTTT. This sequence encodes CASRGKTGELFF.